The 5 T cell receptor beta chains in this list originate from one sample, sequenced in a study of shared clonotypes between healthy human individuals. Terminally differentiated effector memory CD45RA+ cells were excluded by CCR7 positive selection of CD45RO-negative cells. TCRdb keeps only in-frame clones here, not all; method: immunoSEQ multiplex PCR. The sample has millions of clones, 85% to 95% seen once. The material sequenced was naive CD8+ T cells from PBMCs. Source of these receptors: a young man in good health. Some clones in this sample may be carry-over from other donors' samples.

The genes are TRBV7-2 and TRBJ2-7; no reliable D call. The germline CDR1 and CDR2 sequences are SGHTA and FQGNSA. V shed 2 bases and J shed 0 bases, with 17 bases lying between them. The CDR3 runs 17 residues. DNA of the CDR3: TGTGCCAGCAGCTTAATAGGGAATACCCTCTCCTCCTACGAGCAGTACTTC. Amino acids: CASSLIGNTLSSYEQYF.

Notes on this clone: At one end the junction does not follow the germline gene, possibly because of a read error. The J gene is TRBJ2-7, the V gene TRBV7-8; weak D call: TRBD2 (6 bases). The germline V gene encodes CDR1 SGHVS and CDR2 FQNEAQ. This CDR3 comprises 16 residues. This chain's CDR3 is CASSLARGGGSYAQYF. CDR3 nucleotide sequence: TGTGCCAGCAGCTTAGCGCGGGGTGGGGGATCCTACGCGCAGTACTTC.

The rearrangement joins TRBV11-2 to TRBJ2-7, with 7 nucleotides matching TRBD2. Losses at the gene ends were 1 base for V and 4 bases for J; bases not matched to a gene: 7. The CDR3 loop spans 15 amino acids. The germline V gene encodes CDR1 SGHAT and CDR2 FQNNGV. The CDR3 DNA follows: TGTGCCAGCAGCTTAGGGGGAGGGGCCGGGTACGAGCAGTACTTC. Amino acids: CASSLGGGAGYEQYF. The full variable domain, its missing parts supplied by reference TRBV11-2 and TRBJ2-7, is EAGVAQSPRYKIIEKRQSVAFWCNPISGHATLYWYQQILGQGPKLLIQFQNNGVVDDSQLPKDRFSAERLKGVDSTLKIQPAKLEDSAVYLCASSLGGGAGYEQYFGPGTRLTVT.

The rearrangement links TRBV27 to TRBJ1-5, with D unclear. Trimming took 1 base from V and 5 from J, leaving 12 bases between them. The CDR3 spans 15 residues. Germline V CDR1 and CDR2: MNHEY, SMNVEV (reference sequence). As DNA, the CDR3 is TGTGCCAGCAGTTTATACGGGGTGCCAGATCAGCCCCAGCATTTT. Its protein is CASSLYGVPDQPQHF.

This clone was counted a few times. This chain joins TRBV11-2 and TRBJ1-1; no reliable D call. Trimming cost V 5 bases and J 6 bases, with 10 bases left between them. The CDR3 contains 12 residues. The germline V gene encodes CDR1 SGHAT and CDR2 FQNNGV. The CDR3 DNA reads TGTGCCAGCAGCCGAACAGAGGCTGAAGCTTTCTTT. Protein product: CASSRTEAEAFF.